The clone carrying this T cell receptor beta chain was recorded only once. A much larger clonotype is one base distant, so this may be a read error. The data were obtained in a study of lung T cells in sarcoidosis with Löfgren's syndrome. Study details: Repertoire analyses centered on Löfgren's syndrome patients.

Using its own MiXCR run on the reads, TCRdb lists one record per CDR3 protein. The sample shows more than 50,000 distinct CDR3 sequences, around 21% of them seen only once. There are 14 residues in the CDR3. The V end lost 7 bases, the J end lost 0 bases, and 13 bases lay between the germline ends. Germline lookup yields CDR1 DFQATT and CDR2 SNEGSKA (reference sequence). Sequencing was done on a sample of CD4+ T cells from PBMCs. The chain carries TRBV20-1 and TRBJ1-3; D is perhaps TRBD1 (6 bases). The sequence came from a human donor with sarcoidosis (Löfgren's syndrome or another form), or a control subject (not recorded which). The CDR3 region is CSVTGRGSGNTIYF. The CDR3 DNA sequence: TGCAGTGTCACAGGCAGGGGCTCTGGAAACACCATATATTTT.